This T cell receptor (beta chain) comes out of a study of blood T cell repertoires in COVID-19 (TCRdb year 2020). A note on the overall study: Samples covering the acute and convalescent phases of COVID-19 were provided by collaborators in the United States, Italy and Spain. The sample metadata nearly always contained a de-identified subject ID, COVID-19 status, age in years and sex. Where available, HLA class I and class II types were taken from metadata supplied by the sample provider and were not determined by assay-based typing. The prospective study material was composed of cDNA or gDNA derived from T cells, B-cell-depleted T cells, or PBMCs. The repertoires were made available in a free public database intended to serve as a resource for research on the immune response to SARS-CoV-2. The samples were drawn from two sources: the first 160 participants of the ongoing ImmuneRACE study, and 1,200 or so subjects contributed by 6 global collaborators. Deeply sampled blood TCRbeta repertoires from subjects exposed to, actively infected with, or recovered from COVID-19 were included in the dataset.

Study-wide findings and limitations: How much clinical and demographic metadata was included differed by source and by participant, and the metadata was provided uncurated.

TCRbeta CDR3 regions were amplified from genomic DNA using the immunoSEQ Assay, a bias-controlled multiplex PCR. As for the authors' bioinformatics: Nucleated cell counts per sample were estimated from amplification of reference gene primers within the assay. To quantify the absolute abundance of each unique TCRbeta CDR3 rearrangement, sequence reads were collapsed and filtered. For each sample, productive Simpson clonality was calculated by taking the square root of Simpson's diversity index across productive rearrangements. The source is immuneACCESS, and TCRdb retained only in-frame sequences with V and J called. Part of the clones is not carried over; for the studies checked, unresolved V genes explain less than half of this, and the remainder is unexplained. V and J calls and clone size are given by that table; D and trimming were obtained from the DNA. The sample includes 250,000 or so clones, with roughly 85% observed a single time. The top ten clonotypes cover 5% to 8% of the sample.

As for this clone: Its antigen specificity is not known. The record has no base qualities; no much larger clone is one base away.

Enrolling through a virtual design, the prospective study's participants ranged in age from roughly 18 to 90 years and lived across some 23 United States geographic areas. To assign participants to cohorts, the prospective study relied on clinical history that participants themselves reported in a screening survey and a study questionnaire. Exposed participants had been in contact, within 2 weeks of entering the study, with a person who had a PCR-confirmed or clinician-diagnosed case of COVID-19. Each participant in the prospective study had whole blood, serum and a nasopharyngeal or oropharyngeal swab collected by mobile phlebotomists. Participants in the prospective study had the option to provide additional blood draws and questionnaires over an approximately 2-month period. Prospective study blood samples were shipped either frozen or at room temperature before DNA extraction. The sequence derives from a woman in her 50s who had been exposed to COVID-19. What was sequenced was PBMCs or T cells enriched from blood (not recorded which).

The CDR3 amino acid sequence is: CASSPGRVNTEAFF. In nucleotides, the sequence is TGTGCCAGCAGTCCCGGGAGGGTGAACACTGAAGCTTTCTTT. Recombination linked TRBV27 to TRBJ1-1, with the D segment identity uncertain. CDR1 and CDR2, looked up from the germline V gene (reference sequence), are MNHEY and SMNVEV. The CDR3 runs 14 residues from the cysteine to the phenylalanine. Only the CDR3 DNA is retained, 42 bases long and in frame from the first base. Deletion took 5 bases off V and 0 bases off J, with a span of 10 bases between the germline ends.